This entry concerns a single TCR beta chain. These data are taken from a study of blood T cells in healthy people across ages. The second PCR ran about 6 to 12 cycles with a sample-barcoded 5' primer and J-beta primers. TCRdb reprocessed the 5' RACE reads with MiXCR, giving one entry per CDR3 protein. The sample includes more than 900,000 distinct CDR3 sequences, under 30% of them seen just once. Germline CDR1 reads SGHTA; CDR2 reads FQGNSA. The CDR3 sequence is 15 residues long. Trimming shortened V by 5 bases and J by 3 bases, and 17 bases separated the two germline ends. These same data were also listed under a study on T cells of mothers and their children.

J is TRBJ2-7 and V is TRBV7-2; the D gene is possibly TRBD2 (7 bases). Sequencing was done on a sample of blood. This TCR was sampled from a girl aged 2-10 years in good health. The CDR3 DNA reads TGTGCCAGCAGCCAATTCACGGGGGGCGACTACGAGCAGTACTTC. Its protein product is CASSQFTGGDYEQYF.